The next 9 T cell receptor beta chains were all read from a single sample in a study of T cell responses to AZD1222 COVID-19 vaccine. Here immunoSEQ multiplex PCR was the method, and the copy in TCRdb shows in-frame clones only, minus some. Of more than 150,000 clones listed, 80% to 95% are singletons. The sequences come from peripheral blood, collected on day 0 of AZD1222 vaccination. Source of these receptors: an adult in good health.

The chain is built from TRBV6-6 and TRBJ1-1, with D tentatively TRBD1 (5 bases). The V and J ends lost 7 bases and 6 bases respectively, with 15 bases between them. This CDR3 has 13 residues. Germline V lookup: CDR1 MNHNY, CDR2 SVGAGI (reference sequence). The CDR3 sequence is CASTGRRGAEAFF. The CDR3 nucleotides read TGTGCCAGCACCGGGAGGAGGGGTGCTGAAGCTTTCTTT.

This rearrangement joins TRBV4-1 to TRBJ2-7, with 8 bases lining up with TRBD2. Germline CDR1 MGHRA, CDR2 YSYEKL. The trim removed 0 bases at V and 0 bases at J, leaving 4 bases unmatched. This CDR3 has 16 amino acids. CDR3 amino acids: CASSQERLAPSYEQYF. The CDR3 region has the DNA TGCGCCAGCAGCCAAGAGAGACTAGCGCCCTCCTACGAGCAGTACTTC.

The V gene is TRBV6-5, the J gene TRBJ1-5, with a tentative D call TRBD1 (5 bases). The CDR3 runs 13 residues. Germline V lookup: CDR1 MNHEY, CDR2 SVGAGI. Trimming removed 10 bases at V and 3 bases at J, with 13 bases between. The CDR3 DNA follows: TGTGCCACCCGACAGATGAACAATCAGCCCCAGCATTTT. It yields the protein CATRQMNNQPQHF.

This clone appeared a single time. The CDR3 here is CAGQGAVAGELFF. The CDR3 DNA sequence: TGTGCCGGACAGGGGGCAGTGGCCGGGGAGCTGTTTTTT. The chain combines TRBV30 with TRBJ2-2, with TRBD1 matching over 11 bases. Germline V gene lookup returns CDR1 GTSNPN and CDR2 SVGIG (reference sequence). The CDR3 totals 13 residues. Germline trimming cut 8 bases from V and 6 bases from J; bases unmatched to any gene: 5. Full variable domain (outside the CDR3, taken from reference TRBV30 and TRBJ2-2): SQTIHQWPATLVQPVGSPLSLECTVEGTSNPNLYWYRQAAGRGLQLLFYSVGIGQISSEVPQNLSASRPQDRQFILSSKKLLLSDSGFYLCAGQGAVAGELFFGEGSRLTVL.

The chain combines TRBV11-2 with TRBJ1-1; possibly TRBD1 for D (6 bases). Germline lookup yields CDR1 SGHAT and CDR2 FQNNGV. The CDR3 loop spans 13 amino acids. V was cut by 2 bases and J by 4 bases, with 8 bases left in between. The CDR3 spells CASSLRGGTEAFF. The DNA of the CDR3 is TGTGCCAGCAGCTTAAGAGGGGGCACTGAAGCTTTCTTT.

The rearrangement links TRBV18 to TRBJ1-2, with 10 bases identical to TRBD1. Germline trimming cut 3 bases from V and 6 bases from J; bases unmatched to any gene: 4. Germline assignment: CDR1 KGHSH and CDR2 LQKENI. CDR3 length equals 14 residues. The CDR3 nucleotides read TGTGCCAGCTCACCCTCGACAGGGGGCGATGGCTACACCTTC. It encodes CASSPSTGGDGYTF.

The V gene is TRBV3-1 (or the pseudogene TRBV3-2), the J gene TRBJ2-7, with D perhaps given as TRBD1 or TRBD2 (6 bases each). V was cut by 4 bases and J by 4 bases, with 20 bases left in between. The CDR3 spans 16 residues. The germline V gene encodes CDR1 LGHDT and CDR2 YNNKEL (reference sequence). For the CDR3, the DNA is TGTGCCAGCAGCCCCCCCCTGATAAGGGGGGCTTACGAGCAGTACTTC. The encoded protein is CASSPPLIRGAYEQYF.

V usage is TRBV6-5 and J usage is TRBJ1-5, with 7 bases identical to TRBD1. This CDR3 is 13 amino acids long. CDR1 MNHEY and CDR2 SVGAGI come from the germline V gene. V lost 6 bases and J lost 10; bases outside the gene matches: 9. CDR3 nucleotides: TGTGCCAGCAGCAACAGGGGAAATAGTCCCCAGCATTTT. The encoded protein is CASSNRGNSPQHF.

The chain carries TRBV18 and TRBJ2-1; 8 bases line up with TRBD1. J gave up 12 bases and V 1 base, and 5 bases lay outside the gene matches. From germline, CDR1 is KGHSH and CDR2 LQKENI. The CDR3 runs 13 residues. CDR3 DNA: TGTGCCAGCTCACCACTAGACAGGGGCTGGCAGTTCTTC. Residues: CASSPLDRGWQFF.